This section outlines one TCR beta chain sequence together with its context. Its matching antigen is unknown. Primers for the PCR totalled 60 Vbeta and 13 Jbeta. Sequencing used immunoSEQ multiplex PCR; TCRdb keeps in-frame clones, though not all of them. Here the sample spans over 200,000 clones, approximately 82% being singletons. The sample belongs to a study of cytomegalovirus exposure and HLA in healthy donors. Study in general: The Caucasian-associated ancestry cluster held 65% to 90% of around 380 genotyped donors.

Overall study results and limits: Looking again later, the authors saw that most CMV-associated TCR beta chains seemed HLA-restricted. Under in vitro conditions, a few CMV-associated chains were confirmed as specific for CMV antigens.

This TCR was recovered from a woman aged 40 to 50 in good health and CMV-seronegative. Material: PBMCs.

The CDR3 loop is CASSPDINYGYTF. The CDR3 nucleotides are TGTGCCAGCAGCCCGGACATAAACTATGGCTACACCTTC. This sequence joins TRBV9 and TRBJ1-2, with TRBD1 as a possible D gene (5 bases). This CDR3 has 13 residues. V was cut by 4 bases and J by 2 bases, with 9 bases left in between. Germline V gene data show CDR1 as SGDLS and CDR2 as YYNGEE.